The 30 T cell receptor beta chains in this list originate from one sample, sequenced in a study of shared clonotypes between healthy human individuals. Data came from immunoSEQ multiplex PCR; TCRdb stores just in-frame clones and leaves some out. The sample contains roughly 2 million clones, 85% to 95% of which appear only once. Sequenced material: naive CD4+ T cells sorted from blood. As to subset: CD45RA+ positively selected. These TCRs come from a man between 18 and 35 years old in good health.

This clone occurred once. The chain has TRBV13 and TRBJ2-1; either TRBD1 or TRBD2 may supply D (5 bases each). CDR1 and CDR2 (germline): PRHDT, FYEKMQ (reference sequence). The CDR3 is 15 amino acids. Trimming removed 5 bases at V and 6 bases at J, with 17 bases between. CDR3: CASSDGTHPPNEQFF. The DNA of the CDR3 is TGTGCCAGCAGCGACGGGACCCATCCCCCCAATGAGCAGTTCTTC.

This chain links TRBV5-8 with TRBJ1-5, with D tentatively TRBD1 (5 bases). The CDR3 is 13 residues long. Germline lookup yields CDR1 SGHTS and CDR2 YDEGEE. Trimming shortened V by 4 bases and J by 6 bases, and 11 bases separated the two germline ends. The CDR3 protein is CASSRYGGQPQHF. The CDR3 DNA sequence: TGTGCCAGCAGCCGGTACGGGGGTCAGCCCCAGCATTTT.

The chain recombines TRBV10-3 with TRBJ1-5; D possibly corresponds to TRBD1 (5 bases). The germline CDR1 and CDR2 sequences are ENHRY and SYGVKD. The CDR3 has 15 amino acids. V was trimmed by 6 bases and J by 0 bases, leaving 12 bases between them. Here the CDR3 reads CAISTGDYSNQPQHF. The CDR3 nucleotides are TGTGCCATCAGCACTGGGGACTATAGCAATCAGCCCCAGCATTTT.

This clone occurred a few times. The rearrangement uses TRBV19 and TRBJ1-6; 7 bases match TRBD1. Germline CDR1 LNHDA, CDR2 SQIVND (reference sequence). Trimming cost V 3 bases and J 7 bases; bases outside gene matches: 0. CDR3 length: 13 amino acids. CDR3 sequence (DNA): TGTGCCAGTAGTATGGGACAGAATTCACCCCTCCACTTT. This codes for CASSMGQNSPLHF.

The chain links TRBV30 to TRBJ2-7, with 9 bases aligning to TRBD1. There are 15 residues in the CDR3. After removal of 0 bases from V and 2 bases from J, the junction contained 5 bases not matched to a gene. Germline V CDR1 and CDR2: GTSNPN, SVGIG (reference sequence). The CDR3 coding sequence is TGTGCCTGGAGTGTGGGGACAGGGTCTCCCTACGAGCAGTACTTC. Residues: CAWSVGTGSPYEQYF.

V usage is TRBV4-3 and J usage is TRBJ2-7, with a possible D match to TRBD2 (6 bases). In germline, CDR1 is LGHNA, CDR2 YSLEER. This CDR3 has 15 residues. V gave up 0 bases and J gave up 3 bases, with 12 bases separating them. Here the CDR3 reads CASSQDRDGGYEQYF. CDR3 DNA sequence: TGCGCCAGCAGCCAAGATCGAGACGGGGGCTACGAGCAGTACTTC.

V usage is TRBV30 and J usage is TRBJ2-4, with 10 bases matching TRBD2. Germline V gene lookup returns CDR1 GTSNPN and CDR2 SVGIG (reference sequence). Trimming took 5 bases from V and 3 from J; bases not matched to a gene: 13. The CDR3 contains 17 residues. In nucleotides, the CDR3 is TGTGCCTGGGGAGCCAGCGGGGGGGCGTTCGGCAAAAACATTCAGTACTTC. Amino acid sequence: CAWGASGGAFGKNIQYF.

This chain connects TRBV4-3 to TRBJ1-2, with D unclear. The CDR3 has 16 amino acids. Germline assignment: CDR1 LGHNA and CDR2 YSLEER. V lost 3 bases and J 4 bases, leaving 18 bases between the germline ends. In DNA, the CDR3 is TGCGCCAGCAGCCAGGATACCCGGATTTTGGGCTATGGCTACACCTTC. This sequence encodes CASSQDTRILGYGYTF.

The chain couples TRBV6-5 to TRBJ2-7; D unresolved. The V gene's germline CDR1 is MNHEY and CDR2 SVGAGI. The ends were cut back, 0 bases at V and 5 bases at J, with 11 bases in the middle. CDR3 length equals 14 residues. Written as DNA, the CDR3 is TGTGCCAGCAGTTACTCGTGGGATGGGGACGAGCAGTACTTC. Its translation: CASSYSWDGDEQYF.

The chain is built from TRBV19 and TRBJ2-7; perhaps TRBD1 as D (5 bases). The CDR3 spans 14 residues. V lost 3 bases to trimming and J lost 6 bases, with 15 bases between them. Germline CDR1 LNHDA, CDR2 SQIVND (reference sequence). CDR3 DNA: TGTGCCAGTAGTATGAGGCAGGGTCGTGCCGAGCAGTACTTC. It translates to CASSMRQGRAEQYF.

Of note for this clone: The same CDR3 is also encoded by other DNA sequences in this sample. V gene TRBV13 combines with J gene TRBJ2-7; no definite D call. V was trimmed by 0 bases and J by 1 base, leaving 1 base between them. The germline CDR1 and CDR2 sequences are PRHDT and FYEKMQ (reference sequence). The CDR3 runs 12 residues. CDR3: CASSLGSYEQYF. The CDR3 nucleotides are TGTGCCAGCAGCTTAGGTTCCTACGAGCAGTACTTC. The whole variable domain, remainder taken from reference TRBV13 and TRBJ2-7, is AAGVIQSPRHLIKEKRETATLKCYPIPRHDTVYWYQQGPGQDPQFLISFYEKMQSDKGSIPDRFSAQQFSDYHSELNMSSLELGDSALYFCASSLGSYEQYFGPGTRLTVT.

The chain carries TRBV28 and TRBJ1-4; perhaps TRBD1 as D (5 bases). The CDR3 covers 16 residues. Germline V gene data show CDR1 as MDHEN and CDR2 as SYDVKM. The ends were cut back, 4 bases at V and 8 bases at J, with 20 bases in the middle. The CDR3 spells CASSSYGPDKGEKLFF. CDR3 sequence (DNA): TGTGCCAGCAGTTCCTACGGCCCGGACAAGGGGGAAAAACTGTTTTTT.

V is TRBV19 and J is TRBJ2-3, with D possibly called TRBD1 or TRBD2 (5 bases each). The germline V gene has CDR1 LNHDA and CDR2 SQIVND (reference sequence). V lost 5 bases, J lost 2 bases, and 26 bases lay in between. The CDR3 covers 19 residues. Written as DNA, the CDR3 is TGTGCCAGTAGTGACACCCTGGGGACGGATATTTACTACACAGATACGCAGTATTTT. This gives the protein CASSDTLGTDIYYTDTQYF.

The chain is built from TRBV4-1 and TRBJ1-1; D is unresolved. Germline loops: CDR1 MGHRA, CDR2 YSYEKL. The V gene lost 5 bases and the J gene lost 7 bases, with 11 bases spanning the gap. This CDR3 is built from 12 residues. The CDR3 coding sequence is TGCGCCAGCAGCTACCCGCAAGGTGAAGCTTTCTTT. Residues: CASSYPQGEAFF.

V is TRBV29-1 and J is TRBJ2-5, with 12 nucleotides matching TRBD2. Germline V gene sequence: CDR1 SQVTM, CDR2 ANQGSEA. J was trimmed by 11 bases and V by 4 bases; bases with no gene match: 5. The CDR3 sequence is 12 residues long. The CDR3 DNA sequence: TGCAGCGTTGCACTAGCGGGGGGATTACAGTACTTC. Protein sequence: CSVALAGGLQYF.

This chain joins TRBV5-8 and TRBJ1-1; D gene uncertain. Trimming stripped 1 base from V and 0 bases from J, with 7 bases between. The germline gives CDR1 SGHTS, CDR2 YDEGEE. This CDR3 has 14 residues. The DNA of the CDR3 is TGTGCCAGCAGCTTGTGGACGGTGAACACTGAAGCTTTCTTT. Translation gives CASSLWTVNTEAFF.

The CDR3 DNA is TGCAGTGCCACGTCTGGCTACACCTTC. Amino acid sequence: CSATSGYTF. The chain combines TRBV20-1 with TRBJ1-2; D is ambiguous. V was trimmed by 6 bases and J by 7 bases, leaving 6 bases between them. The CDR3 consists of 9 residues. The germline V gene has CDR1 DFQATT and CDR2 SNEGSKA (reference sequence).

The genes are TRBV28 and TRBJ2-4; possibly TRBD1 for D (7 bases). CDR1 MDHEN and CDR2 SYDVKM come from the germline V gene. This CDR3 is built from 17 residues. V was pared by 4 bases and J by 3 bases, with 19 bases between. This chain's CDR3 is CASSYPGGGKVKNIQYF. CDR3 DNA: TGTGCCAGCAGTTACCCCGGAGGGGGCAAGGTCAAAAACATTCAGTACTTC.

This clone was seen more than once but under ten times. The CDR3 DNA reads TGTGCCAGCAGCTTAGGTTTCGGGTCAATCAGCCCCGCCCAGCATTTT. This translates into CASSLGFGSISPAQHF. The J gene is TRBJ1-5, the V gene TRBV7-2; D is uncertain. Germline V lookup: CDR1 SGHTA, CDR2 FQGNSA. The germline V and J ends were trimmed by 1 base and 11 bases, with 21 bases remaining between them. The CDR3 length is 16 residues.

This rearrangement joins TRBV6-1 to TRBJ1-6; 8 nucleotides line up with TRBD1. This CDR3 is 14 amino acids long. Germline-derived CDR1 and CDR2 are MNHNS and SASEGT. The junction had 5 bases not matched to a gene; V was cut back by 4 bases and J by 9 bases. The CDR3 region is CASSGRTGISPLHF. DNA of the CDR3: TGTGCCAGCAGTGGGCGGACAGGGATTTCACCCCTCCACTTT.

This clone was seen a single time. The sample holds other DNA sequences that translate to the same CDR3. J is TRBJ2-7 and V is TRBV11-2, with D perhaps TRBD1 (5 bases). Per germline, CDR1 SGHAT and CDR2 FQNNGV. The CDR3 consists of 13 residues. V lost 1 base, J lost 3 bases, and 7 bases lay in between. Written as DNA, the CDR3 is TGTGCCAGCAGCTTAGGCGACAGCTACGAGCAGTACTTC. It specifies CASSLGDSYEQYF.

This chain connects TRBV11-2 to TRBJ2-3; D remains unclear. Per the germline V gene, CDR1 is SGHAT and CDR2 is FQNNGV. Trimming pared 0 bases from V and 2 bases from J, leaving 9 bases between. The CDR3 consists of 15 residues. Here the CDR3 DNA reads TGTGCCAGCAGCTTAGATGCCAACCCCACAGATACGCAGTATTTT. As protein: CASSLDANPTDTQYF.

CDR3 DNA sequence: TGTGCCATCAGGGCAGGGGCCGGACAAGAGACCCAGTACTTC. As protein: CAIRAGAGQETQYF. This sequence joins TRBV10-3 and TRBJ2-5; TRBD1 is a possible D gene (6 bases). Between the trimmed V and J ends, which lost 6 bases and 2 bases, there was a span of 13 bases. The CDR3 has 14 amino acids. CDR1 and CDR2 from the germline V gene are ENHRY and SYGVKD.

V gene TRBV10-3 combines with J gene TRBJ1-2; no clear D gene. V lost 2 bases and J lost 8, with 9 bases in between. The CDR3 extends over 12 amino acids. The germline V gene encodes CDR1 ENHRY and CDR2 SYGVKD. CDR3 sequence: CAISEAGEGYTF. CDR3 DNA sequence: TGTGCCATCAGTGAGGCCGGGGAGGGCTACACCTTC.

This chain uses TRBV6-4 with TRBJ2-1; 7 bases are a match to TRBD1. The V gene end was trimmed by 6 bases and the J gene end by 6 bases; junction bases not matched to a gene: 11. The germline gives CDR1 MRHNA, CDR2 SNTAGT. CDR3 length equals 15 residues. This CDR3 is CASSLRTGGINEQFF. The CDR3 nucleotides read TGTGCCAGCAGCCTCCGGACAGGTGGGATCAATGAGCAGTTCTTC.

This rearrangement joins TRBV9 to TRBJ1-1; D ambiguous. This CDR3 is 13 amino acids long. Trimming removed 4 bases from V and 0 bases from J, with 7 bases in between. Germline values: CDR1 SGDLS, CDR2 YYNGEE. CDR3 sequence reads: CASSTMVNTEAFF. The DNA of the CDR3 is TGTGCCAGCAGCACTATGGTGAACACTGAAGCTTTCTTT.

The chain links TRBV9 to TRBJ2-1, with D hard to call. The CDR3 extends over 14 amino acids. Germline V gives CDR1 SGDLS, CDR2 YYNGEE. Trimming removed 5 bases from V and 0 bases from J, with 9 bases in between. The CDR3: CASRLISSYNEQFF. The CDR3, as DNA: TGTGCCAGCAGGTTAATAAGCTCCTACAATGAGCAGTTCTTC.

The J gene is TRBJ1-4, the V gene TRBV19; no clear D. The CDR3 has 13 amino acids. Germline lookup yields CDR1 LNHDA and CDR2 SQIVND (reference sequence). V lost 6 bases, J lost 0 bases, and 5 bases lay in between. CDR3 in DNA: TGTGCCAGTAGCTGGGCAACTAATGAAAAACTGTTTTTT. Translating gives CASSWATNEKLFF.

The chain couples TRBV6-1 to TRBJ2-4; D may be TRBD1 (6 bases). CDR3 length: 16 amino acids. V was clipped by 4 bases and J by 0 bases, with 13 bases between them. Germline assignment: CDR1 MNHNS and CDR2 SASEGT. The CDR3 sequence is CASSVDRTLAKNIQYF. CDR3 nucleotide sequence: TGTGCCAGCAGTGTCGACAGGACCCTAGCCAAAAACATTCAGTACTTC.

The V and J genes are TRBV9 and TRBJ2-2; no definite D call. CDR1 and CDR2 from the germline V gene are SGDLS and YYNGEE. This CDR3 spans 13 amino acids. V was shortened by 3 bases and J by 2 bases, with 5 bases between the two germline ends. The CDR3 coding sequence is TGTGCCAGCAGCGCGGTTAACACCGGGGAGCTGTTTTTT. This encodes CASSAVNTGELFF.